Sequencing of this TCR beta chain was carried out in a study of Ad26.COV2.S vaccination and SARS-CoV-2 variants. The overall study: The vaccine Ad26.COV2.S was put into the muscle once, or twice with 56 days between.

Treatment given: about 20 received Ad26.COV2.S at low or high dose, single or two shots; about 5 received placebo; per-sample allocation not given. Sampling occurred on day 63 after the first vaccine or placebo injection. Donation was by an adult aged 18-55 years who was in Boston. This CDR3 has 13 amino acids. CDR1 is SEHNR and CDR2 is FQNEAQ in the germline V gene (reference sequence). Between the trimmed V and J ends, which lost 3 bases and 2 bases, there was a span of 6 bases. On this clone: Its antigen is unidentified.

Here immunoSEQ multiplex PCR was the method, and the copy in TCRdb shows in-frame clones only, minus some. The data hold 300,000 to 400,000 clones, with around 88% observed a single time. Overall study findings and caveats: There was reportedly substantial breadth in spike-specific CD8+ and CD4+ T cell responses after vaccination.

The sample in question was peripheral blood, obtained in a trial of Ad26.COV2.S vaccine versus placebo. The source of this sequence is a person aged 18-60 years who received the Ad26.COV2.S COVID-19 vaccine or a placebo. The rearrangement joins TRBV7-9 to TRBJ2-3, with no clear D. CDR3 sequence (DNA): TGTGCCAGCAGCTTGCCGGCCACAGATACGCAGTATTTT. This sequence encodes CASSLPATDTQYF.